This T cell receptor (beta chain) was sequenced for a study of shared clonotypes between healthy human individuals. This clone was recorded only once. Sequencing was performed with immunoSEQ multiplex PCR; in TCRdb, only in-frame clones are kept and a portion is missing. The sample holds 2,500,000 or so clones; around 94% are singletons and the top ten take 0.13% to 0.15%. This CDR3 region has 15 residues. V shed 5 bases and J shed 3 bases, with 16 bases lying between them. The germline CDR1 and CDR2 sequences are LNHDA and SQIVND (reference sequence). The TCR originated in a man between 18 and 35 years old in good health. The V call is TRBV19, the J call TRBJ1-1; the D gene is possibly TRBD1 (5 bases). The sequenced material came from naive CD4+ T cells sorted from blood. The subset was: CD45RA+ positively selected. CDR3 amino acids: CASSPEPQGYTEAFF. The CDR3 nucleotides read TGTGCCAGTAGTCCCGAACCGCAGGGTTACACTGAAGCTTTCTTT.